Listed below are T cell receptor beta chains from one sample, sequenced in a study of T cell responses to AZD1222 COVID-19 vaccine. TCRdb's table, derived via immunoSEQ multiplex PCR, lists solely in-frame clones and lacks some. The sample records under 150,000 clones, about 91% being singletons. Sequencing was performed on peripheral blood, taken 28 days after the second AZD1222 dose. The receptors originated from an adult who received the AZD1222 COVID-19 vaccine. CDR3s include the opening cysteine and the closing phenylalanine or tryptophan. Each record gives: V gene, CDR3 length, J gene, CDR3 protein.

V: TRBV2
length: 16
J: TRBJ2-5
CDR3: CASSGTSGGKGETQYF

V: TRBV7-3
length: 13
J: TRBJ1-1
CDR3: CASSSSIHTEAFF

V: TRBV5-4
length: 14
J: TRBJ1-1
CDR3: CASSRGAVNTEAFF

V: TRBV29-1
length: 15
J: TRBJ1-2
CDR3: CSVVPGQGINYGYTF

V: TRBV6-5
length: 14
J: TRBJ1-2
CDR3: CASRGGDVSPGYTF

V: TRBV7-9
length: 14
J: TRBJ1-1
CDR3: CASSPQERGSEAFF

V: TRBV7-9
length: 14
J: TRBJ2-2
CDR3: CASSLGGLTGELFF

V: TRBV4-2
length: 12
J: TRBJ1-2
CDR3: CASTTADYGYTF

V: TRBV5-1
length: 17
J: TRBJ1-2
CDR3: CASSPTEDRTQNYGYTF

V: TRBV10-1
length: 16
J: TRBJ2-3
CDR3: CASSPGPLTVLDTQYF

V: TRBV19
length: 15
J: TRBJ1-2
CDR3: CASSMRRDMYYGYTF

V: TRBV7-9
length: 17
J: TRBJ1-5
CDR3: CASSLGGRTGGNQPQHF

V: TRBV3-1/TRBV3-2
length: 17
J: TRBJ1-5
CDR3: CASSFGSAGGSNQPQHF

V: TRBV20-1
length: 14
J: TRBJ1-5
CDR3: CSASRTGSNQPQHF

V: TRBV6-8
length: 16
J: TRBJ2-1
CDR3: CASSGSFTVHYNEQFF

V: TRBV12-3/TRBV12-4
length: 12
J: TRBJ1-2
CDR3: CASRDRGYGYTF

V: TRBV7-9
length: 17
J: TRBJ1-4
CDR3: CASSLGQGEGTNEKLFF

V: TRBV27
length: 13
J: TRBJ1-1
CDR3: CASSPTPNTEAFF

V: TRBV19
length: 12
J: TRBJ2-2
CDR3: CASNSGPQELFF